This TCR beta chain was sequenced for a study of control samples from healthy donors and cancer patients. Losses at the gene ends were 4 bases for V and 2 bases for J; bases not matched to a gene: 4. Germline V gene sequence: CDR1 MNHEY, CDR2 SVGAGI. CDR3 size: 15 residues. Regarding this clone: In the same sample, other DNA sequences code for this CDR3.

Produced via immunoSEQ multiplex PCR; TCRdb's table is partial and in-frame only. The sample has nearly 200,000 clones; about 90% are singletons. The rearrangement links TRBV6-5 to TRBJ1-1, with 10 positions matching TRBD1. The TCR was taken from a man younger than 40 in good health. Sequencing was done on a sample of blood. Written as DNA, the CDR3 is TGTGCCAGCAGTTTGACAGGGGGCTTAAACACTGAAGCTTTCTTT. It is translated as CASSLTGGLNTEAFF.